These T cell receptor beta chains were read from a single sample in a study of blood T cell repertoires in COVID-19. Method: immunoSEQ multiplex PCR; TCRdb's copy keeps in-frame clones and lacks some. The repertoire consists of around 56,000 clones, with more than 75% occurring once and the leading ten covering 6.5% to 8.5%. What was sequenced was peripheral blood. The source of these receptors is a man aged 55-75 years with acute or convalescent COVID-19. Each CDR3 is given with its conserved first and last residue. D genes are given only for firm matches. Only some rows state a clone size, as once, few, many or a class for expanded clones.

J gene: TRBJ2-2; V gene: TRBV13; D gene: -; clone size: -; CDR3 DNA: TGTGCCAGCAGCAAGGCAGGGACGAACACCGGGGAGCTGTTTTTT; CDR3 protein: CASSKAGTNTGELFF
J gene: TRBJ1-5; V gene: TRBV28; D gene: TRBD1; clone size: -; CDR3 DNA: TGTGCCAGCAGTTCCCGGACAGGGGGCCTCAATCAGCCCCAGCATTTT; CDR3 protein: CASSSRTGGLNQPQHF
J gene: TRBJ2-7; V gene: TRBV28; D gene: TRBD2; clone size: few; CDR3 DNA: TGTGCCAGCAGTCCCAGCGGGGGGTCCTACGAGCAGTACTTC; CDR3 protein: CASSPSGGSYEQYF
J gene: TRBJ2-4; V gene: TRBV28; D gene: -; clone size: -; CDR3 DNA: TGTGCCAGCACGAGCTTCTTCCTAGCCAAAAACATTCAGTACTTC; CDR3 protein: CASTSFFLAKNIQYF
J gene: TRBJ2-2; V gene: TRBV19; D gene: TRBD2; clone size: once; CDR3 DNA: TGTGCCAGTATGAGGGAGCGGGGCGCGAACACCGGGGAGCTGTTTTTT; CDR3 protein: CASMRERGANTGELFF
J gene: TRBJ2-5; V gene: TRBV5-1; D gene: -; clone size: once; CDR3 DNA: TGCGCCAGCAGCTTGGACACAGAGACCCAGTACTTC; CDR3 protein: CASSLDTETQYF
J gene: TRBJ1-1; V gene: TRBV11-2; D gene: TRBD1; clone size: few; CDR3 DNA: TGTGCCAGCAGCTGGACAGGGGGAAGAACTGAAGCTTTCTTT; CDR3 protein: CASSWTGGRTEAFF
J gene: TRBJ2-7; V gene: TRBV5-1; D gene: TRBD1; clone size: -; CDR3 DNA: TGCGCCAGCACGGGGACAGGCTACGAGCAGTACTTC; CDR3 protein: CASTGTGYEQYF
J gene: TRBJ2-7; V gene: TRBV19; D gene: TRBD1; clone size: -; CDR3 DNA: TGTGCCAGTAGTGGAACCGACAGACAGGGCGGGTACGAGCAGTACTTC; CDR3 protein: CASSGTDRQGGYEQYF
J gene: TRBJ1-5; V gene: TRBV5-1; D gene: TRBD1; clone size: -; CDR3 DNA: TGCGCCAGCAGCTTGGCCCCCTCAGGGGGCGGTCAGCCCCAGCATTTT; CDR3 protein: CASSLAPSGGGQPQHF
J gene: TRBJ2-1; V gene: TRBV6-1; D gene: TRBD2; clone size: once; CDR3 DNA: TGTGCCAGCAGTGAAGGTCGTCTAGCGGGGTCTGTTGAGCAGTTCTTC; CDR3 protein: CASSEGRLAGSVEQFF
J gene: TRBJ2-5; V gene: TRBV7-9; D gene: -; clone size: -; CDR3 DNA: TGTGCCAGCAGCTTAGGCGGGACCCAGTACTTC; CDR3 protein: CASSLGGTQYF
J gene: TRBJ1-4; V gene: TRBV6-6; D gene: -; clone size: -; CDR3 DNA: TGTGCCAGCAGTTACGACGGAAGGAGGTGGGAAAAACTGTTTTTT; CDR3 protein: CASSYDGRRWEKLFF
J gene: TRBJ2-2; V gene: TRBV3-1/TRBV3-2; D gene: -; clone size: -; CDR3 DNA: TGTGCCAGCAGCTTCGAGGGCGGGGAGCTGTTTTTT; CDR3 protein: CASSFEGGELFF
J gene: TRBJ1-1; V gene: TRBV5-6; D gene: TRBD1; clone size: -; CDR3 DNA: TGTGCCAGCAGCCCGGCTCCCGGGACAGACCCTAACACTGAAGCTTTCTTT; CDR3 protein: CASSPAPGTDPNTEAFF
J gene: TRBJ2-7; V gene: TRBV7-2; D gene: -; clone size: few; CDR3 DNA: TGTGCCAGCAGCTTACTCTACGAGCAGTACTTC; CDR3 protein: CASSLLYEQYF
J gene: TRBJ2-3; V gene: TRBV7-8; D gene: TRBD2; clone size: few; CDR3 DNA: TGTGCCAGCAGAACCCGGGGGGGCCGGGCAGATACGCAGTATTTT; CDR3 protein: CASRTRGGRADTQYF
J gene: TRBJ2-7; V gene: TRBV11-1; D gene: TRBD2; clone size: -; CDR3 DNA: TGTGCCAGCAGCTTAGCTAGCGGGGGGATCTACGAGCAGTACTTC; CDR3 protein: CASSLASGGIYEQYF
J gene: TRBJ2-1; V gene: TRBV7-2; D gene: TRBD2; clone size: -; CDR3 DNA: TGTGCCAGCAGCTTAGCGGGACAACTAGCGGGGATGACCCGCTCCTACAATGAGCAGTTCTTC; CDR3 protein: CASSLAGQLAGMTRSYNEQFF
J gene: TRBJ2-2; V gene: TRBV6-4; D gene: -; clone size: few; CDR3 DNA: TGTGCCAGCAGTGAAAACGGACTCGGGACCGGGGAGCTGTTTTTT; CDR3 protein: CASSENGLGTGELFF
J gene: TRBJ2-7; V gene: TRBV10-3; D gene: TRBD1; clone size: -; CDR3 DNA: TGTGCCATCAGACGACAGGGGCCGTACGAGCAGTACTTC; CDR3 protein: CAIRRQGPYEQYF
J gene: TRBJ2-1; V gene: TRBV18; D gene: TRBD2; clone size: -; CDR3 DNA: TGTGCCAGCTCACCACGTGTAATAGCGGGGGTCTACAATGAGCAGTTCTTC; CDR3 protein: CASSPRVIAGVYNEQFF
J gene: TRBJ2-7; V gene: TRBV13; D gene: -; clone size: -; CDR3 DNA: TGTGCCAGCAGCTTAGGGGGGGGTACCTACGAGCAGTACTTC; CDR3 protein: CASSLGGGTYEQYF
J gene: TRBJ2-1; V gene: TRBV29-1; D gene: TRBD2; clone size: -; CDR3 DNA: TGCAGCGTGCGGACTAGCGGAGGAACCGGTGAGCAGTTCTTC; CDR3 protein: CSVRTSGGTGEQFF
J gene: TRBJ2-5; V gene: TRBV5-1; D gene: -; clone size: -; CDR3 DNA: TGCGCCAGCAGCCATGAAGAGACCCAGTACTTC; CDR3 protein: CASSHEETQYF
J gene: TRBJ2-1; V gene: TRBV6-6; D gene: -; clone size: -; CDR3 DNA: TGTGCCAGCAGTCCGGCGGGGAGCTCCTACAATGAGCAGTTCTTC; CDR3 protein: CASSPAGSSYNEQFF
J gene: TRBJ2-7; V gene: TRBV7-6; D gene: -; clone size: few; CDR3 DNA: TGTGCCAGCAGCTTAGGGGGGGGCTTCGTCTACGAGCAGTACTTC; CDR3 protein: CASSLGGGFVYEQYF
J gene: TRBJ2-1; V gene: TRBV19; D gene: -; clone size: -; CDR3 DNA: TGTGCCAGTAGTTTTGGACTGGTAGCCAATGAGCAGTTCTTC; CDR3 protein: CASSFGLVANEQFF
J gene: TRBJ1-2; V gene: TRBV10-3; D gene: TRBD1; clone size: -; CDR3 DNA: TGTGCCATCAGTGGACAGGGGTACGGCTACACCTTC; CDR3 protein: CAISGQGYGYTF
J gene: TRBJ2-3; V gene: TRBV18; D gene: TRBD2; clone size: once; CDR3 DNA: TGTGCCAGCTCACCACAGCAGACTAGCGGGGGGGATACGCAGTATTTT; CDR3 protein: CASSPQQTSGGDTQYF
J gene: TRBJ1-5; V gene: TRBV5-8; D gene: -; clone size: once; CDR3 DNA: TGTGCCAGCAGCTCAGGACAGCCTTATAGCAATCAGCCCCAGCATTTT; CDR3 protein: CASSSGQPYSNQPQHF
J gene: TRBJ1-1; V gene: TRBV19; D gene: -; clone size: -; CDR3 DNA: TGTGCCAGTAGACTCGGGGGGACTGAAGCTTTCTTT; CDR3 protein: CASRLGGTEAFF
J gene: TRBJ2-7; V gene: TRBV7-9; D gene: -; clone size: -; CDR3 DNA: TGTGCCAGCAGCGGAGACAGGCGCGAGCAGTACTTC; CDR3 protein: CASSGDRREQYF
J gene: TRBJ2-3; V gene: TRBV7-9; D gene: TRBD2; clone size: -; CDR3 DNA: TGTGCCAGCAGTCGCGGGGGACCTCTCACAGATACGCAGTATTTT; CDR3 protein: CASSRGGPLTDTQYF
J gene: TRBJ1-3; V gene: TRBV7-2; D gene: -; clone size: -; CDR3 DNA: TGTGCCAGCAGCCCACAAACAGGGAACGGAAACACCATATATTTT; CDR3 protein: CASSPQTGNGNTIYF
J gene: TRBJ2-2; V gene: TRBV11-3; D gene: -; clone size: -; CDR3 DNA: TGTGCCAGCAGCTTAGGAGGGACTCGATCGTGGGAGCTGTTTTTT; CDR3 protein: CASSLGGTRSWELFF
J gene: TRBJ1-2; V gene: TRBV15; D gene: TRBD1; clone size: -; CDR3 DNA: TGTGCCACCAGCAGAGCGACAGGGGAAGGCTATGGCTACACCTTC; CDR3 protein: CATSRATGEGYGYTF
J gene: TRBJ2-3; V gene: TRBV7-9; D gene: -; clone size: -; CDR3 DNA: TGTGCCAGCAGCTTACAGGGGTACACAGATACGCAGTATTTT; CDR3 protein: CASSLQGYTDTQYF
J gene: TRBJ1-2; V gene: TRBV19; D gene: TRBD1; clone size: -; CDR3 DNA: TGTGCCAGTAGTAACACCGGGACAGACTATGGCTACACCTTC; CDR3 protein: CASSNTGTDYGYTF
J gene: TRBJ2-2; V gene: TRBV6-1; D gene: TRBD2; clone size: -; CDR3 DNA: TGTGCCAGCAGTGAAGTGACTAGCGGGGGGGCCAACACCGGGGAGCTGTTTTTT; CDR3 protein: CASSEVTSGGANTGELFF
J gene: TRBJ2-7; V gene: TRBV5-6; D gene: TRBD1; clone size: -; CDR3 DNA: TGTGCCAGTGGGCGACAGGGGGTTCACGAGCAGTACTTC; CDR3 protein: CASGRQGVHEQYF
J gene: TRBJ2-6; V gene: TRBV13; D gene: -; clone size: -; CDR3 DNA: TGTGCCAGCAGCCCAACGCGTCCCTCTGGGGCCAACGTCCTGACTTTC; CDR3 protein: CASSPTRPSGANVLTF
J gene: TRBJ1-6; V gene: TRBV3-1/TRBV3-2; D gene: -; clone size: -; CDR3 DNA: TGTGCCAGCAGCCAACAACTCTATTCACCCCTCCACTTT; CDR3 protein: CASSQQLYSPLHF
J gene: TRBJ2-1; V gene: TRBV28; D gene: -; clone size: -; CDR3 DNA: TGTGCCAGCAGTTTCGGGGTGAATGAGCAGTTCTTC; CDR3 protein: CASSFGVNEQFF
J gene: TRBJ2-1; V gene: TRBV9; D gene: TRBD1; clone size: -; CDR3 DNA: TGTGCCAGCAGCGTTGGGACAGGGGTCGATGAGCAGTTCTTC; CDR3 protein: CASSVGTGVDEQFF
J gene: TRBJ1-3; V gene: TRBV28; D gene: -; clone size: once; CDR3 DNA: TGTGCCAGCAGTAACCGGGGGGGGACGGGTGGAAACACCATATATTTT; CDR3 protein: CASSNRGGTGGNTIYF
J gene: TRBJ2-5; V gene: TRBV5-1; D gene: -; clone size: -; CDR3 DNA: TGCGCCAGCAGCTTGGATGTGGGGCCACAAGAGACCCAGTACTTC; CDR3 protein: CASSLDVGPQETQYF
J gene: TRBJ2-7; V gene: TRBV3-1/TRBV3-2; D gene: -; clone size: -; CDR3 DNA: TGTGCCAGCAGCCCTCGGTGGGTAGGGACTTACGAGCAGTACTTC; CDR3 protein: CASSPRWVGTYEQYF
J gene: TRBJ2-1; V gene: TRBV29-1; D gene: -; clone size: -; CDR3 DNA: TGCAGCGTTCCGGACTTAGCCAATGAGCAGTTCTTC; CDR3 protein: CSVPDLANEQFF
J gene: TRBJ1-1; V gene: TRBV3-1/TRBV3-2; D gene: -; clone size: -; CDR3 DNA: TGTGCCAGCAGGGGGGGCACTGAAGCTTTCTTT; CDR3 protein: CASRGGTEAFF
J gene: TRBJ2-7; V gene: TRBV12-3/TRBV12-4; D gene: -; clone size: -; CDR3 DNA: TGTGCCAGCAGTTTTGGCAGCTACGAGCAGTACTTC; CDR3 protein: CASSFGSYEQYF
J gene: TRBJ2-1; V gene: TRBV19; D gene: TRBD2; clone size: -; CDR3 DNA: TGTGCCAGTAGCCTAGCGGGGGCCTCTCGGGAGCAGTTCTTC; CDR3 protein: CASSLAGASREQFF
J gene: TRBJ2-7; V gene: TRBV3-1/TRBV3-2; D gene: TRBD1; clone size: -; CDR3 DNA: TGTGCCAGCAGCCCGGAGGCACCGGGACAGGCGACCTACGAGCAGTACTTC; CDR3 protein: CASSPEAPGQATYEQYF
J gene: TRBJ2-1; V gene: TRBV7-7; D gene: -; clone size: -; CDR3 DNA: TGTGCTAGCAGCTTGGCAGGTGGGGAGCAGTTCTTC; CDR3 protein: CASSLAGGEQFF
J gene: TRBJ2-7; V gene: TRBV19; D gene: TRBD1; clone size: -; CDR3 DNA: TGTGCCAGTAGTATTCAGGGGGCGGCCTACGAGCAGTACTTC; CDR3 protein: CASSIQGAAYEQYF
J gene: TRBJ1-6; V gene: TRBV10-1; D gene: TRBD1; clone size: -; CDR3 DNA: TGCGCCAGCAGTGGGGCAGGGGACAGGGCGGTGAGTTCCTATAATTCACCCCTCCACTTT; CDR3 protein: CASSGAGDRAVSSYNSPLHF
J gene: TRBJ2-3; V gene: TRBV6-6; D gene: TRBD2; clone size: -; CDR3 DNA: TGTGCCAGCAGTTTACGCGGGGGGACGTCTGATACGCAGTATTTT; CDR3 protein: CASSLRGGTSDTQYF
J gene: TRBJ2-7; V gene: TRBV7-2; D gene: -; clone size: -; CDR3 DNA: TGTGCCAGCAGCTTGGACGGGGGTAGCTCCTACGAGCAGTACTTC; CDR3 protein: CASSLDGGSSYEQYF